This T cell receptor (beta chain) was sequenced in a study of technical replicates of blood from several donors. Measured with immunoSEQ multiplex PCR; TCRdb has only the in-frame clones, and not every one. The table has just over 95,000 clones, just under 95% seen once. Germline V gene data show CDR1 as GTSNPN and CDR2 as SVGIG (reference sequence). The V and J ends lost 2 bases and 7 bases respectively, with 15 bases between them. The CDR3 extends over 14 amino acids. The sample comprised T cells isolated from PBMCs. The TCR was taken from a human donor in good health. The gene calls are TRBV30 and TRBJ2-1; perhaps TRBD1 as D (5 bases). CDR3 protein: CAWSLQAPWNEQFF. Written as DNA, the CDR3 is TGTGCCTGGAGTCTACAGGCCCCCTGGAATGAGCAGTTCTTC.